This T cell receptor beta chain comes out of a study of T cell repertoires in cytomegalovirus infection. As for the study in general: Selection of CMV epitopes for the study included recently identified HLA-C-restricted and well-studied HLA-B-restricted ones. TCR beta signatures that were public indicated CMV infection and matching HLA type.

This clonotype was seen a handful of times. Its antigen remains unidentified. Study-level findings and limits: CMV-specific TCR beta clonotypes restricted by HLA-C were the ones dominating the ex vivo response.

V was clipped by 7 bases and J by 1 base, with 16 bases between them. Germline values: CDR1 MNHEY, CDR2 SVGEGT. The CDR3 is 15 amino acids. TCRdb reanalysed the reads using MiXCR and keeps one entry per CDR3 protein. Of approximately 1,000,000 distinct CDR3 sequences in the sample, approximately 32% are singletons; the top ten hold about an eighth. The sequence derives from a human donor in good health (CMV status not recorded). Some clones in this sample may be carry-over from other donors' samples. The V and J genes are TRBV6-2 or TRBV6-3 and TRBJ1-1; D unclear. Material: cultured CD8+ T cells from PBMCs, obtained from culture after CMV antigen stimulation. CDR3: CASTKRAGRNTEAFF. CDR3 DNA: TGTGCCAGCACCAAGAGGGCAGGAAGGAACACTGAAGCTTTCTTT.